Presented here are 29 T cell receptor beta chains from one specimen sequenced in a study of OX40 agonist ivuxolimab in advanced cancers. Sequencing used immunoSEQ multiplex PCR; TCRdb keeps in-frame clones, though not all of them. The table shows about 53,000 clones, with 75% to 85% occurring only once. The material sequenced was CD4+ or CD8+ T cells sorted from blood, taken in a trial of the OX40 agonist ivuxolimab. The receptors were gathered from an adult with an advanced solid tumor such as melanoma, head and neck, liver or kidney cancer.

This chain uses TRBV19 with TRBJ1-5; D gene uncertain. The germline V gene encodes CDR1 LNHDA and CDR2 SQIVND (reference sequence). Between the trimmed V and J ends, which lost 6 bases and 6 bases, there was a span of 12 bases. This CDR3 has 13 residues. The CDR3 DNA reads TGTGCCAGTAGCTACCCTTTGGGTCAGCCCCAGCATTTT. Its translation: CASSYPLGQPQHF.

The chain is built from TRBV5-1 and TRBJ1-1, with D unresolved. CDR3 length: 12 residues. The V end was cut by 2 bases, the J end by 8 bases, with 10 bases between. Germline V gene data show CDR1 as SGHRS and CDR2 as YFSETQ. DNA for the CDR3: TGCGCCAGCAGCTTACCCTCCGGAGAAGCTTTCTTT. As protein: CASSLPSGEAFF.

CDR3 nucleotide sequence: TGTGCCAGTGGCCGCCAGGGTGACTATGGCTACACCTTC. It translates to CASGRQGDYGYTF. The chain links TRBV19 to TRBJ1-2; possibly TRBD1 for D (5 bases). Germline V gene data show CDR1 as LNHDA and CDR2 as SQIVND (reference sequence). The CDR3 extends over 13 amino acids. With 8 bases removed from V and 3 bases from J, the gap between germline ends came to 13 bases.

The rearrangement uses TRBV28 and TRBJ2-7; D is possibly TRBD2 (5 bases). Germline values: CDR1 MDHEN, CDR2 SYDVKM. V was trimmed by 3 bases and J by 1 base, leaving 13 bases between them. CDR3 size: 15 residues. CDR3 amino acids: CASSFSAGRSYEQYF. CDR3 nucleotide sequence: TGTGCCAGCAGTTTTTCGGCGGGCCGATCCTACGAGCAGTACTTC.

The chain couples TRBV19 to TRBJ1-4, with TRBD1 matching 9 bases. The V gene's germline CDR1 is LNHDA and CDR2 SQIVND (reference sequence). The CDR3 covers 14 residues. J gave up 5 bases and V 8 bases, and 6 bases lay outside the gene matches. In DNA, the CDR3 is TGTGCCAGTTTCAGGACAGGGGAAAATGAAAAACTGTTTTTT. Its translation is CASFRTGENEKLFF. The full variable domain, completed using reference TRBV19 and TRBJ1-4, is DGGITQSPKYLFRKEGQNVTLSCEQNLNHDAMYWYRQDPGQGLRLIYYSQIVNDFQKGDIAEGYSVSREKKESFPLTVTSAQKNPTAFYLCASFRTGENEKLFFGSGTQLSVL.

The rearrangement joins TRBV6-6 to TRBJ2-5; no clear D gene. The germline gives CDR1 MNHNY, CDR2 SVGAGI (reference sequence). The V gene lost 4 bases and the J gene lost 14 bases, with 11 bases spanning the gap. This CDR3 region has 10 residues. The CDR3 region has the DNA TGTGCCAGCAGTTTGGATACCCCCTACTTC. It yields the protein CASSLDTPYF.

This clone was recorded a few times. V is TRBV7-6 and J is TRBJ1-4; D gene unclear. Germline V gives CDR1 SGHVS, CDR2 FNYEAQ. This CDR3 spans 13 amino acids. V shed 5 bases and J shed 5 bases, with 9 bases lying between them. The CDR3 is CASSRVENEKLFF. CDR3 DNA: TGTGCCAGCAGCCGCGTAGAGAATGAAAAACTGTTTTTT.

The genes are TRBV5-8 and TRBJ1-4; D ambiguous. This CDR3 has 18 amino acids. V lost 4 bases, J lost 0 bases, and 19 bases lay in between. From germline, CDR1 is SGHTS and CDR2 YDEGEE. The DNA for the CDR3 is TGTGCCAGCAGCAACGTCGGAAGACTGGGGACAACTAATGAAAAACTGTTTTTT. Protein sequence: CASSNVGRLGTTNEKLFF.

The J gene is TRBJ1-2, the V gene TRBV25-1; 7 bases agree with TRBD1. Germline CDR1 and CDR2: MGHDK and SYGVNS. This CDR3 contains 14 residues. V gave up 4 bases and J gave up 3 bases; unmatched junction bases: 5. For the CDR3, the DNA is TGTGCCAGCAGTGGGACAGGTCATTACTATGGCTACACCTTC. It yields the protein CASSGTGHYYGYTF.

V and J are TRBV6-1 and TRBJ2-7, with TRBD2 matching 7 bases. The germline gives CDR1 MNHNS, CDR2 SASEGT. V trimming: 6 bases; J trimming: 2 bases; junction bases outside the gene matches: 4. The CDR3 length is 13 residues. CDR3 protein: CASRTGGPYEQYF. The CDR3 DNA is TGTGCCAGCAGGACGGGGGGTCCCTACGAGCAGTACTTC.

The J gene is TRBJ2-1, the V gene TRBV27; D possibly corresponds to TRBD1 (5 bases). V was clipped by 0 bases and J by 8 bases, with 14 bases between them. Germline V gene lookup returns CDR1 MNHEY and CDR2 SMNVEV (reference sequence). The CDR3 extends over 15 amino acids. CDR3 sequence: CASSLSVAGWDEQFF. The CDR3 DNA is TGTGCCAGCAGTTTATCGGTGGCAGGGTGGGATGAGCAGTTCTTC.

The chain links TRBV18 to TRBJ1-6; the D gene is possibly TRBD1 (6 bases). Trimming removed 2 bases from V and 8 bases from J, with 10 bases in between. Per the germline V gene, CDR1 is KGHSH and CDR2 is LQKENI. The CDR3 runs 14 residues. The CDR3 reads CASSPGAGDSPLHF. CDR3 nucleotide sequence: TGTGCCAGCTCACCAGGGGCAGGGGATTCACCCCTCCACTTT.

The V gene is TRBV5-4, the J gene TRBJ1-2, with D unclear. The CDR3 length is 13 residues. Trimming took 0 bases from V and 4 from J, leaving 7 bases between them. Germline V lookup: CDR1 SGHNT, CDR2 YYREEE (reference sequence). The CDR3, as DNA: TGTGCCAGCAGCTTGGAGCAGGCCTATGGCTACACCTTC. Protein product: CASSLEQAYGYTF.

V and J are TRBV10-2 and TRBJ2-7; 7 positions agree with TRBD1. CDR3 size: 13 residues. The V gene end was trimmed by 6 bases and the J gene end by 2 bases; junction bases not matched to a gene: 4. Germline CDR1 WSHSY, CDR2 SAAADI. This CDR3 reads CASRDRTTYEQYF. The CDR3 DNA reads as TGCGCCAGCAGGGACAGGACAACCTACGAGCAGTACTTC.

The chain employs TRBV6-5 and TRBJ1-5; D is uncertain. Trimming pared 3 bases from V and 6 bases from J, leaving 9 bases between. The CDR3 runs to 13 residues. Germline CDR1 and CDR2: MNHEY and SVGAGI. The chain's CDR3 is CASSYSTFQPQHF. The CDR3 DNA sequence: TGTGCCAGCAGTTATAGTACTTTTCAGCCCCAGCATTTT.

The chain couples TRBV6-5 to TRBJ1-1, with TRBD1 identical over 7 bases. This CDR3 spans 15 amino acids. The germline V gene encodes CDR1 MNHEY and CDR2 SVGAGI. V lost 6 bases to trimming and J lost 5 bases; unmatched junction nucleotides: 12. For the CDR3, the DNA is TGTGCCAGCAGCCAATTTTCAGGGGGTGGGACTGAAGCTTTCTTT. Protein: CASSQFSGGGTEAFF.

The CDR3 sequence is CASSPTLAGAQDEQFF. CDR3 DNA: TGTGCCAGCTCACCAACCCTAGCGGGAGCGCAGGATGAGCAGTTCTTC. The chain uses TRBV18 and TRBJ2-1, with 10 bases fitting TRBD2. This CDR3 has 16 amino acids. Germline CDR1 is KGHSH and CDR2 is LQKENI. After removal of 2 bases from V and 8 bases from J, the junction contained 9 bases not matched to a gene. Drawing the rest from reference TRBV18 and TRBJ2-1, the complete variable domain is NAGVMQNPRHLVRRRGQEARLRCSPMKGHSHVYWYRQLPEEGLKFMVYLQKENIIDESGMPKERFSAEFPKEGPSILRIQQVVRGDSAAYFCASSPTLAGAQDEQFFGPGTRLTVL.

The V gene is TRBV19, the J gene TRBJ1-5; TRBD1 might be the D (5 bases). CDR1 and CDR2 from the germline V gene are LNHDA and SQIVND (reference sequence). V was cut by 11 bases and J by 4 bases, with 18 bases left in between. The CDR3 contains 14 residues. The CDR3 reads CACRRGGFNQPQHF. The CDR3 DNA reads as TGTGCCTGCCGTCGGGGGGGATTTAATCAGCCCCAGCATTTT.

This chain uses TRBV14 with TRBJ1-6; D is undetermined. Germline loops: CDR1 SGHDN, CDR2 FVKESK. V lost 4 bases and J lost 0, with 10 bases in between. The CDR3 extends over 16 amino acids. CDR3 bases: TGTGCCAGCAGCCGGGATATATTCTCCTATAATTCACCCCTCCACTTT. Translation: CASSRDIFSYNSPLHF.

Only a few counts were recorded for this clone. This chain uses TRBV18 with TRBJ1-1, with a weak D call TRBD1 (5 bases). The germline V gene encodes CDR1 KGHSH and CDR2 LQKENI. The length of the CDR3 is 14 residues. The V end was cut by 6 bases, the J end by 1 base, with 12 bases between. CDR3 residues: CASSDRQGNTEAFF. The DNA of the CDR3 is TGTGCCAGCTCTGATCGGCAGGGGAACACTGAAGCTTTCTTT.

V is TRBV7-3 and J is TRBJ2-2; 9 bases align to TRBD1. This CDR3 is built from 14 residues. Germline CDR1 and CDR2: SGHTA and FQGTGA. The trim removed 3 bases at V and 7 bases at J, leaving 3 bases unmatched. The CDR3 loop reads CASSFGTGIGELFF. In DNA, the CDR3 is TGTGCCAGCAGCTTCGGGACAGGGATCGGGGAGCTGTTTTTT.

Relative to its sample, this clone is medium-sized. Here the CDR3 DNA reads TGCGCCAGCAGCTTGTTCGGGACAGGGAATCAGCCCCAGCATTTT. It encodes CASSLFGTGNQPQHF. The V call is TRBV5-1, the J call TRBJ1-5; 9 positions match TRBD1. Germline loops: CDR1 SGHRS, CDR2 YFSETQ. With 1 base clipped from V and 4 bases from J, the junction kept 3 bases outside the gene matches. This CDR3 comprises 15 residues.

This clone was detected only once. This chain links TRBV12-5 with TRBJ2-1; D not certain. This CDR3 region has 13 residues. V lost 4 bases and J 0 bases, leaving 4 bases between the germline ends. Germline lookup yields CDR1 LGHNT and CDR2 FRNRAP. This CDR3 is CASGYSSYNEQFF. Written as DNA, the CDR3 is TGTGCTAGTGGTTATAGCTCCTACAATGAGCAGTTCTTC.

The chain joins TRBV19 to TRBJ2-1, with D perhaps matching TRBD2 (6 bases). The CDR3 is 12 amino acids. Germline CDR1 is LNHDA and CDR2 is SQIVND (reference sequence). V lost 3 bases, J lost 9 bases, and 9 bases lay in between. The CDR3 coding sequence is TGTGCCAGTAGTATTCTAGCGAGTGAGCAGTTCTTC. It is translated as CASSILASEQFF.

CDR3 in amino acids: CASSQTASSYGYTF. In nucleotides, the CDR3 is TGTGCCAGCAGTCAGACAGCGTCGAGCTATGGCTACACCTTC. The rearrangement uses TRBV6-6 and TRBJ1-2; tentative D call: TRBD1 (5 bases). The V and J ends lost 5 bases and 4 bases respectively, with 14 bases between them. CDR1 is MNHNY and CDR2 is SVGAGI in the germline V gene (reference sequence). This CDR3 has 14 amino acids.

The rearrangement joins TRBV19 to TRBJ2-5; weak D call: TRBD1 (5 bases). Germline values: CDR1 LNHDA, CDR2 SQIVND (reference sequence). V was cut by 5 bases and J by 1 base, with 11 bases left in between. The CDR3 extends over 14 amino acids. In DNA, the CDR3 is TGTGCCAGTAGTCATCAGGGCCCCCAAGAGACCCAGTACTTC. It yields the protein CASSHQGPQETQYF.

The chain recombines TRBV5-8 with TRBJ1-1; the D gene is possibly TRBD1 (6 bases). The germline gives CDR1 SGHTS, CDR2 YDEGEE. This CDR3 spans 14 amino acids. Trimming took 4 bases from V and 5 from J, leaving 15 bases between them. CDR3 loop: CASSPQGSGTEAFF. The CDR3 bases are TGTGCCAGCAGCCCACAGGGCTCCGGGACTGAAGCTTTCTTT. The full variable domain, rest sourced from reference TRBV5-8 and TRBJ1-1, is EAGVTQSPTHLIKTRGQQATLRCSPISGHTSVYWYQQALGLGLQFLLWYDEGEERNRGNFPPRFSGRQFPNYSSELNVNALELEDSALYLCASSPQGSGTEAFFGQGTRLTVV.

The V gene is TRBV19, the J gene TRBJ1-5; D is unclear. The CDR3 is 13 residues long. The germline V gene has CDR1 LNHDA and CDR2 SQIVND (reference sequence). Trimming stripped 3 bases from V and 6 bases from J, with 9 bases between. As DNA, the CDR3 is TGTGCCAGTAGTATCGGGGTCGGTCAGCCCCAGCATTTT. Amino acid sequence: CASSIGVGQPQHF.

The J gene is TRBJ2-7, the V gene TRBV19, with no clear D. CDR3 length: 14 residues. Trimming removed 5 bases from V and 2 bases from J, with 13 bases in between. Per germline, CDR1 LNHDA and CDR2 SQIVND (reference sequence). Here the CDR3 reads CASSPERWAYEQYF. CDR3 nucleotides: TGTGCCAGTAGTCCAGAACGGTGGGCCTACGAGCAGTACTTC.